Shown below are 16 T cell receptor beta chains from a single sample sequenced in a study of PD-1 blockade in classical Hodgkin lymphoma. Only in-frame clones appear in the TCRdb table, and some are missing; sequencing was by immunoSEQ multiplex PCR. The data show 45,000 to 50,000 clones, roughly 75% seen once. Following autologous stem cell transplantation, relapse occurred in every patient, and exposure to brentuximab vedotin varied. Here the sequenced sample was peripheral blood mononuclear cells (PBMCs), taken before the second cycle of nivolumab. The receptors stem from a human donor with classical Hodgkin lymphoma.

This chain links TRBV30 with TRBJ2-3; D gene unclear. The CDR3 is 14 amino acids. V lost 0 bases and J 1 base, leaving 8 bases between the germline ends. Germline CDR1 GTSNPN, CDR2 SVGIG (reference sequence). CDR3 sequence reads: CAWSVPRRTDTQYF. The DNA of the CDR3 is TGTGCCTGGAGTGTCCCTCGGCGCACAGATACGCAGTATTTT. The whole variable domain, filled in from reference TRBV30 and TRBJ2-3, reads SQTIHQWPATLVQPVGSPLSLECTVEGTSNPNLYWYRQAAGRGLQLLFYSVGIGQISSEVPQNLSASRPQDRQFILSSKKLLLSDSGFYLCAWSVPRRTDTQYFGPGTRLTVL.

This chain joins TRBV5-8 and TRBJ2-5; D not resolved. The CDR3 is 13 amino acids. V shed 0 bases and J shed 2 bases, with 5 bases lying between them. Germline lookup yields CDR1 SGHTS and CDR2 YDEGEE. The CDR3 sequence: CASSLAQQETQYF. CDR3 bases: TGTGCCAGCAGCTTGGCCCAGCAAGAGACCCAGTACTTC.

This clone was counted a few times. The chain couples TRBV27 to TRBJ1-2, with a tentative D call TRBD1 (6 bases). The V gene's germline CDR1 is MNHEY and CDR2 SMNVEV (reference sequence). The germline V and J ends were trimmed by 2 bases and 7 bases, with 11 bases remaining between them. The CDR3 is made up of 13 amino acids. The CDR3 reads CASSLEGGFGYTF. CDR3 nucleotide sequence: TGTGCCAGCAGTTTAGAAGGGGGATTTGGCTACACCTTC.

This chain uses TRBV20-1 with TRBJ2-4, with 7 bases that match TRBD1. The V segment lost 5 bases and the J segment 7 bases; nucleotides outside the gene matches: 2. Germline lookup yields CDR1 DFQATT and CDR2 SNEGSKA (reference sequence). The CDR3 totals 11 residues. CDR3 residues: CSAPTGNIQYF. The DNA for the CDR3 is TGCAGTGCTCCGACAGGGAACATTCAGTACTTC.

The chain carries TRBV30 and TRBJ2-3, with TRBD2 matching over 10 bases. From germline, CDR1 is GTSNPN and CDR2 SVGIG (reference sequence). The CDR3 is 16 amino acids. V dropped 0 bases and J dropped 8; count of bases not matched to a gene: 11. This CDR3 is CAWSVTSGEPRGTQYF. CDR3 DNA: TGTGCCTGGAGTGTAACTAGCGGGGAGCCTCGGGGTACGCAGTATTTT.

The chain uses TRBV7-2 and TRBJ2-7; 7 bases match TRBD2. Germline CDR1 reads SGHTA; CDR2 reads FQGNSA. After removal of 1 base from V and 0 bases from J, the junction contained 3 bases not matched to a gene. The CDR3 has 15 amino acids. The chain's CDR3 is CASSLVSGPSYEQYF. The DNA for the CDR3 is TGTGCCAGCAGCTTAGTTAGCGGGCCCTCCTACGAGCAGTACTTC.

The rearrangement uses TRBV23-1 and TRBJ1-5; a weak D match, TRBD1 (6 bases). TRBV23-1 is recorded as an ORF, its role being uncertain. Deletions cut 4 bases from V and 3 bases from J, with 16 bases between. The CDR3 loop spans 16 amino acids. The DNA for the CDR3 is TGCGCCAGCAGTCCCCTGCTAGGGGGTTACAATCAGCCCCAGCATTTT. Protein sequence: CASSPLLGGYNQPQHF.

This chain joins TRBV9 and TRBJ1-1; TRBD1 might be the D (6 bases). The length of the CDR3 is 14 residues. The germline CDR1 and CDR2 sequences are SGDLS and YYNGEE. Trimming removed 6 bases from V and 5 bases from J, with 17 bases in between. The CDR3 sequence: CASNKGGRETEAFF. As DNA, the CDR3 is TGTGCCAGCAACAAGGGGGGGCGAGAGACTGAAGCTTTCTTT. The complete variable domain, with remaining parts taken from reference TRBV9 and TRBJ1-1, reads DSGVTQTPKHLITATGQRVTLRCSPRSGDLSVYWYQQSLDQGLQFLIQYYNGEERAKGNILERFSAQQFPDLHSELNLSSLELGDSALYFCASNKGGRETEAFFGQGTRLTVV.

CDR3 region: CASSQSVGLNNEKLFF. The CDR3 DNA is TGTGCCAGCAGCCAATCGGTGGGGTTGAATAATGAAAAACTGTTTTTT. The rearrangement uses TRBV16 and TRBJ1-4; the D is unclear. This CDR3 region has 16 residues. The V and J ends lost 0 bases and 4 bases respectively, with 12 bases between them. Germline CDR1 and CDR2: KGHSY and FQNENV.

This clone was recorded a few times. The rearrangement uses TRBV29-1 and TRBJ2-3, with TRBD2 identical over 14 bases. The length of the CDR3 is 18 residues. Germline lookup yields CDR1 SQVTM and CDR2 ANQGSEA. Trimming took 6 bases from V and 3 from J; bases not matched to a gene: 14. The CDR3 loop reads CSVDTGTSGRFLTDTQYF. CDR3 coding DNA: TGCAGCGTAGACACCGGGACTAGCGGGAGATTCTTGACAGATACGCAGTATTTT.

About this clone: The junction shows a germline mismatch at one end, possibly a read error. The V call is TRBV29-1, the J call TRBJ2-3; 8 nucleotides agree with TRBD2. This CDR3 contains 12 residues. The germline gives CDR1 SQVTM, CDR2 ANQGSEA. CDR3 nucleotides: TGCAGCGTTGGGGGGACTAGTTTCGGTGAGATTTTT. This encodes CSVGGTSFGEIF.

V is TRBV7-2 and J is TRBJ1-5, with a possible D match to TRBD1 (5 bases). This CDR3 has 16 residues. In germline, CDR1 is SGHTA, CDR2 FQGNSA. Trimming cost V 5 bases and J 0 bases, with 14 bases left between them. CDR3 DNA: TGTGCCAGCAGCCCCCGACAGACCCTTAGCAATCAGCCCCAGCATTTT. As protein: CASSPRQTLSNQPQHF.

V is TRBV18 and J is TRBJ2-3; the D is unclear. From germline, CDR1 is KGHSH and CDR2 LQKENI. Trimming removed 0 bases from V and 1 base from J, with 2 bases in between. The CDR3 runs to 13 residues. CDR3 sequence reads: CASSPPGTDTQYF. CDR3 bases: TGTGCCAGCTCACCACCGGGCACAGATACGCAGTATTTT.

This clone was detected only a few times. CDR3 region: CASSQAPGSPYGYTF. In nucleotides, the CDR3 is TGCGCCAGCAGCCAAGCGCCAGGGTCCCCCTATGGCTACACCTTC. This chain connects TRBV4-3 to TRBJ1-2; maybe TRBD1 (5 bases). The CDR3 extends over 15 amino acids. Germline values: CDR1 LGHNA, CDR2 YSLEER. V shed 1 base and J shed 4 bases, with 13 bases lying between them.

The chain combines TRBV11-2 with TRBJ2-2; 9 bases are a match to TRBD2. V shed 5 bases and J 1 base; nucleotides not matched to a gene: 5. This CDR3 spans 16 amino acids. Germline loops: CDR1 SGHAT, CDR2 FQNNGV. CDR3: CASSPSSGRNTGELFF. The DNA for the CDR3 is TGTGCCAGCAGCCCCAGTAGCGGGAGGAACACCGGGGAGCTGTTTTTT.

CDR3 region: CASSLNRETQYF. The CDR3 DNA reads as TGTGCCAGCAGCTTAAATAGGGAGACCCAGTACTTC. The chain is built from TRBV11-2 and TRBJ2-5, with D hard to call. Per the germline V gene, CDR1 is SGHAT and CDR2 is FQNNGV. V was cut by 2 bases and J by 5 bases, with 6 bases left in between. The CDR3 has 12 amino acids.